The clone carrying this T cell receptor (beta chain) was detected ten times or more. The sample originates from a study of T cell repertoires in cytomegalovirus infection. The wider study: Public TCR beta signature analysis indicated the presence of both CMV infection and matching HLA type.

Via MiXCR, TCRdb re-called the reads, giving one row per CDR3 protein. Of about 76,000 distinct CDR3 sequences listed, roughly 3.6% were seen once; the top ten hold 3.5% to 5%. CDR3 length equals 13 residues. Germline CDR1 is MNHEY and CDR2 is SVGEGT. V dropped 8 bases and J dropped 5 bases, with 15 bases sitting between them. The chain is built from TRBV6-2 or TRBV6-3 and TRBJ1-1; D gene uncertain. Material for sequencing was PBMCs. This receptor was identified in a human donor in good health (CMV status not recorded). Some clones in this sample may be carry-over from other donors' samples. CDR3 in DNA: TGTGCCAGCGGGCTTAGGACTCGGACTGAAGCTTTCTTT. This codes for CASGLRTRTEAFF.